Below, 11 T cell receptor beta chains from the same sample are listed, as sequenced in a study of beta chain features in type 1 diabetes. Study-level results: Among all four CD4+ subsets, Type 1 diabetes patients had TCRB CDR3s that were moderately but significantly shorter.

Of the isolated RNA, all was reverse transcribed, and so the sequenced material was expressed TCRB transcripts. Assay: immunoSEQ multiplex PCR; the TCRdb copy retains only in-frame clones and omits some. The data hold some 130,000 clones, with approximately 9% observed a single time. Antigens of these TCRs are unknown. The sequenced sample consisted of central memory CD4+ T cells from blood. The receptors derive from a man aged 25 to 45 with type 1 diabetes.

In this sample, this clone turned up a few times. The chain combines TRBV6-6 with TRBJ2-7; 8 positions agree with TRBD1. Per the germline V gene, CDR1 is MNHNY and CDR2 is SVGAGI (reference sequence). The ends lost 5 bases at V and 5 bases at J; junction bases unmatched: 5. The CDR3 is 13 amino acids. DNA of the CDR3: TGTGCCAGCAGTACTACGACAGGGGACGAGCAGTACTTC. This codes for CASSTTTGDEQYF.

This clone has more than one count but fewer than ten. CDR3 in DNA: TGTGCCAGCAGCCGGACAGGGGGCGAGACCCAGTACTTC. Its protein is CASSRTGGETQYF. The chain combines TRBV7-9 with TRBJ2-5; 11 positions agree with TRBD1. The length of the CDR3 is 13 residues. V shed 5 bases and J 5 bases; nucleotides not matched to a gene: 1. The germline gives CDR1 SEHNR, CDR2 FQNEAQ (reference sequence).

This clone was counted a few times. The DNA of the CDR3 is TGTGCCAGCAAACGGGACTTCAGCTCTGGGGCCAACGTCCTGACTTTC. Amino acids: CASKRDFSSGANVLTF. The chain couples TRBV27 to TRBJ2-6; tentative D call: TRBD2 (6 bases). Germline values: CDR1 MNHEY, CDR2 SMNVEV (reference sequence). The CDR3 contains 16 residues. V shed 7 bases and J shed 0 bases, with 13 bases lying between them.

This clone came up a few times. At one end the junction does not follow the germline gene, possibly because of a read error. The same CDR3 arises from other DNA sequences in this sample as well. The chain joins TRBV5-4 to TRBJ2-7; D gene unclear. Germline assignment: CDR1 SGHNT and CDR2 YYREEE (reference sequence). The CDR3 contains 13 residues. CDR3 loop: CASSQDLPYEQYF. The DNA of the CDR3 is TGCGCCAGCAGCCAAGACTTACCCTACGAGCAGTACTTC.

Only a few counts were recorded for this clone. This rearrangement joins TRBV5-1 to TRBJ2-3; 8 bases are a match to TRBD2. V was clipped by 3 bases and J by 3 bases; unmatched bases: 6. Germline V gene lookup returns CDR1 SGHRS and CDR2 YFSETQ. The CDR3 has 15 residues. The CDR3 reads CASSYPGLGTDTQYF. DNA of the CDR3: TGCGCCAGCAGCTACCCGGGACTAGGAACAGATACGCAGTATTTT.

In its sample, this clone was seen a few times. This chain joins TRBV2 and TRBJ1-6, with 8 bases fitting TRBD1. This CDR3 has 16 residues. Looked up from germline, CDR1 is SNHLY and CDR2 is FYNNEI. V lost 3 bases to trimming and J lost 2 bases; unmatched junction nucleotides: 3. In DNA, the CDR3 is TGTGCCAGCAGTGAGGGACAGGCTGCCTATAATTCACCCCTCCACTTT. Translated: CASSEGQAAYNSPLHF.

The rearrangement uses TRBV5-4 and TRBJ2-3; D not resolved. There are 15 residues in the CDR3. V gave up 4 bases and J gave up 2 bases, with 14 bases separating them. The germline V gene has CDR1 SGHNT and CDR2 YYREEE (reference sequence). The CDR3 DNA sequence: TGTGCCAGCAGCGAAATGGGCGTCAACACAGATACGCAGTATTTT. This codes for CASSEMGVNTDTQYF.

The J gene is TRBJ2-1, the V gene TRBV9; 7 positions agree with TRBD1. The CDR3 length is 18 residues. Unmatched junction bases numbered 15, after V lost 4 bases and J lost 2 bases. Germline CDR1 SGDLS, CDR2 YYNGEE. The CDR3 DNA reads TGTGCCAGCAGCTCAAACCGACAGGGAGCTTTGACCTACAATGAGCAGTTCTTC. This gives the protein CASSSNRQGALTYNEQFF.

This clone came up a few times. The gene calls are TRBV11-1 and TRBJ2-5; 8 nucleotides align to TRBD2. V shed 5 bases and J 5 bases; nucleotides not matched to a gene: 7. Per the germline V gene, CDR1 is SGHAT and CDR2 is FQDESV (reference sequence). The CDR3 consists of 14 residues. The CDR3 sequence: CASSAGGVGETQYF. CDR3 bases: TGTGCCAGCAGCGCCGGGGGGGTCGGGGAGACCCAGTACTTC. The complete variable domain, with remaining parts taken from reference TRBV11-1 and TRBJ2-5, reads EAEVAQSPRYKITEKSQAVAFWCDPISGHATLYWYRQILGQGPELLVQFQDESVVDDSQLPKDRFSAERLKGVDSTLKIQPAELGDSAMYLCASSAGGVGETQYFGPGTRLLVL.

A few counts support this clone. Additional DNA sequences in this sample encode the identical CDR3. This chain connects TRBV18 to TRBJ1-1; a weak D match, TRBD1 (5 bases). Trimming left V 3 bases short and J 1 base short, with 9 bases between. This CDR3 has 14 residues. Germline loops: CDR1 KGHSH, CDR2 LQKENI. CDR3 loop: CASSPREGNTEAFF. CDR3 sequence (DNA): TGTGCCAGCTCACCCAGGGAAGGGAACACTGAAGCTTTCTTT.

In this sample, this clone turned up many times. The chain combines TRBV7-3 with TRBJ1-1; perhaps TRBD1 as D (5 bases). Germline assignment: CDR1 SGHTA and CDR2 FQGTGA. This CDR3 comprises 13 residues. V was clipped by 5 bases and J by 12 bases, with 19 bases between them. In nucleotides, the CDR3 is TGTGCCAGCAGCCTAGGCAGCCTCAGGGTGCCTTTCTTT. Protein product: CASSLGSLRVPFF.